This T cell receptor beta chain was sequenced during a study of blood T cell repertoires in COVID-19. Overall study: Collection of acute and convalescent COVID-19 samples took place in the United States, Italy and Spain. The analysed material was cDNA or gDNA that came from T cells, B-cell-depleted T cells, or PBMCs.

This CDR3 is 13 amino acids long. V was shortened by 8 bases and J by 8 bases, with 18 bases between the two germline ends. From germline, CDR1 is SNHLY and CDR2 FYNNEI. In the authors' methods: Estimation of nucleated cell counts was performed using reference gene primer amplification. Using immunoSEQ multiplex PCR, the repertoire was profiled, and TCRdb retains in-frame clones only, with some absent. Clone size and the V and J calls come from that table; the DNA yielded D and trimming. This sample has 60,000 to 70,000 clones; 65% to 90% occur once, and the top ten carry approximately 1.4%. This clone was seen a handful of times.

The genes are TRBV2 and TRBJ1-2, with D hard to call. Specimen: peripheral blood. This sequence was found in an older woman with acute or convalescent COVID-19. The CDR3 DNA sequence: TGTGCCAGCGTTGATTCCGGGATTCAAGGCTACACCTTC. Its protein is CASVDSGIQGYTF.